This T cell receptor beta chain came from a study of shared clonotypes between healthy human individuals. This CDR3 region has 15 residues. Germline trimming cut 7 bases from V and 7 bases from J; bases unmatched to any gene: 9. The V gene's germline CDR1 is SGHVS and CDR2 FNYEAQ. Once extracted for a subset, genomic DNA was divided evenly among several immunoSEQ plates. Clones were read by immunoSEQ multiplex PCR, and TCRdb kept only the in-frame ones, dropping some. Found here are under 1 million clones, roughly 96% of them singletons; the top ten hold around 0.21%. CD45RO-negative cells were positively selected for CCR7, leaving out terminally differentiated effector memory CD45RA+ cells. The donor cohort consisted entirely of Caucasian adults residing in Nashville, Tennessee.

The clonotype was recovered from a man aged 25 to 40 in good health. The sequenced sample was naive CD8+ T cells sorted from blood. The V call is TRBV7-6, the J call TRBJ1-4; 10 bases line up with TRBD1. This CDR3 is CASTQGWDRGEKLFF. Here the CDR3 DNA reads TGTGCCAGCACCCAGGGCTGGGACAGGGGTGAAAAACTGTTTTTT. Drawing the rest from reference TRBV7-6 and TRBJ1-4, the complete variable domain is GAGVSQSPRYKVTKRGQDVALRCDPISGHVSLYWYRQALGQGPEFLTYFNYEAQQDKSGLPNDRFSAERPEGSISTLTIQRTEQRDSAMYRCASTQGWDRGEKLFFGSGTQLSVL.